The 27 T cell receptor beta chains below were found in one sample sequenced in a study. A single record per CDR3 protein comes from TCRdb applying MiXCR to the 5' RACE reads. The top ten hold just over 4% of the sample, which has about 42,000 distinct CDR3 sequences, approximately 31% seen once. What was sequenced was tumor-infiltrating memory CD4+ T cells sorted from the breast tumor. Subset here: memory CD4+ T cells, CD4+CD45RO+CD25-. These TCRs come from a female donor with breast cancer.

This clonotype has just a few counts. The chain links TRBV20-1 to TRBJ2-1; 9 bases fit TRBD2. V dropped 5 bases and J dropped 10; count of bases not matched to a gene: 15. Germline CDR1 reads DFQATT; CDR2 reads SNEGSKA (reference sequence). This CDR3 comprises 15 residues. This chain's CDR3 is CSAGGLMVAGVEQFF. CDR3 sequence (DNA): TGCAGTGCTGGGGGACTTATGGTAGCGGGAGTAGAGCAGTTCTTC.

CDR3 nucleotide sequence: TGTGCCAGCAGAGGACAGAGCTCCTACAATGAGCAGTTCTTC. Protein: CASRGQSSYNEQFF. The rearrangement links TRBV11-2 to TRBJ2-1; weak D call: TRBD1 (6 bases). The CDR3 extends over 14 amino acids. Germline V gene data show CDR1 as SGHAT and CDR2 as FQNNGV. The V and J ends lost 6 bases and 0 bases respectively, with 9 bases between them.

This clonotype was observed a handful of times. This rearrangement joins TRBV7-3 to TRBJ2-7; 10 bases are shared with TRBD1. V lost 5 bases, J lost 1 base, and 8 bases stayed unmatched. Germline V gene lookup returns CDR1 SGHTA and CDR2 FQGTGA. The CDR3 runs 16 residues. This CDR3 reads CASSPNGGQGSYEQYF. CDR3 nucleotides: TGTGCCAGCAGCCCCAATGGGGGACAGGGGTCCTACGAGCAGTACTTC. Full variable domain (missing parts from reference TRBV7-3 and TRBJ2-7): GAGVSQTPSNKVTEKGKYVELRCDPISGHTALYWYRQSLGQGPEFLIYFQGTGAADDSGLPNDRFFAVRPEGSVSTLKIQRTERGDSAVYLCASSPNGGQGSYEQYFGPGTRLTVT.

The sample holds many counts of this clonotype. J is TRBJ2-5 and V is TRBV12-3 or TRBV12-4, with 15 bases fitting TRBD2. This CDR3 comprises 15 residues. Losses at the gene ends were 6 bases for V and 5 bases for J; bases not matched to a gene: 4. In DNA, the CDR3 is TGTGCCAGCAGACCCGGGACTAGCGGGAGGGAGACCCAGTACTTC. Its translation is CASRPGTSGRETQYF.

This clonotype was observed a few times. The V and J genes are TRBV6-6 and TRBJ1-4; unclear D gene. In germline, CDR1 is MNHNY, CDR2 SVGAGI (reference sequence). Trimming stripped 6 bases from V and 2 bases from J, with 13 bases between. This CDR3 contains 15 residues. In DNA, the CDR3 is TGTGCCAGCAGCTTACGACCGGGCACTAATGAAAAACTGTTTTTT. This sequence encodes CASSLRPGTNEKLFF.

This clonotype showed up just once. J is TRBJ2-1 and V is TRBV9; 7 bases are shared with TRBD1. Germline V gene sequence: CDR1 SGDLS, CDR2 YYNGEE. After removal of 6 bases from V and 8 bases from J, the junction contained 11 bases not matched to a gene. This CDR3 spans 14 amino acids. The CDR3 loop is CASNRGLKTDEQFF. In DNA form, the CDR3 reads TGTGCCAGCAATAGGGGGCTCAAAACGGATGAGCAGTTCTTC.

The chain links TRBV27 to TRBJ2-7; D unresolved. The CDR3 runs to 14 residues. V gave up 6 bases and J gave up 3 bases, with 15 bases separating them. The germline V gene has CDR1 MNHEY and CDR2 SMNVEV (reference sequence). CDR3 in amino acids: CASRREGPHYEQYF. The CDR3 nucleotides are TGTGCCAGCAGAAGGGAAGGCCCTCACTACGAGCAGTACTTC.

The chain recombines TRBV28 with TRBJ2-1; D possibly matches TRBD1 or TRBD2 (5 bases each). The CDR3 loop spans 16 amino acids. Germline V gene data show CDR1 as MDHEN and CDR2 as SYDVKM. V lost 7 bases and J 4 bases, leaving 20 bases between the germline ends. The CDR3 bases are TGTGCCAGCATTCGGCCGGGCAGGGACCCATACAATGAGCAGTTCTTC. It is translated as CASIRPGRDPYNEQFF.

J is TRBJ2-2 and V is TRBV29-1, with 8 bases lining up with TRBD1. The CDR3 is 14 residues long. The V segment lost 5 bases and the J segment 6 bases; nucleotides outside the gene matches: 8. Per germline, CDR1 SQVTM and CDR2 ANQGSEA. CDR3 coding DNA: TGCAGCGTTTTCGGGCAGGGGGCCGCCGGGGAGCTGTTTTTT. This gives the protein CSVFGQGAAGELFF.

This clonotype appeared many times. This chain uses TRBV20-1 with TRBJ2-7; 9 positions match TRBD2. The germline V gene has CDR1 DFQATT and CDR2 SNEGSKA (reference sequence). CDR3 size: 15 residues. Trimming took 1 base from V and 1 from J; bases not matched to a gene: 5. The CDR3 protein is CSARGPSGISYEQYF. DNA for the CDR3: TGCAGTGCTAGAGGTCCTAGCGGGATTTCCTACGAGCAGTACTTC.

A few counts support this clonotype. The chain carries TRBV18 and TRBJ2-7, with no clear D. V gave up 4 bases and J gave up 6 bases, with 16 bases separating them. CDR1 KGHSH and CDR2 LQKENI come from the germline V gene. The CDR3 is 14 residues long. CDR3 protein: CASSLERSSGEQYF. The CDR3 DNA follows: TGTGCCAGCTCACTCGAGAGGTCATCGGGCGAGCAGTACTTC.

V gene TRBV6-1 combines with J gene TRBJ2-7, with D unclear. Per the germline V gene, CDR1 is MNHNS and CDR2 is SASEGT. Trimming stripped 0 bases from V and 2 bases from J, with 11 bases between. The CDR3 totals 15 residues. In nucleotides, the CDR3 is TGTGCCAGCAGTGAAGCCCTAACCCCCGCCTACGAGCAGTACTTC. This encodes CASSEALTPAYEQYF.

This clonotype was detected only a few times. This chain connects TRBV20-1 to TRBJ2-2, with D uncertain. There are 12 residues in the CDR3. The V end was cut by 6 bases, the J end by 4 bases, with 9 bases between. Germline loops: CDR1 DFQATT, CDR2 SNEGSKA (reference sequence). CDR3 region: CSAPSGTGELFF. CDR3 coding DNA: TGCAGTGCCCCCTCGGGCACCGGGGAGCTGTTTTTT.

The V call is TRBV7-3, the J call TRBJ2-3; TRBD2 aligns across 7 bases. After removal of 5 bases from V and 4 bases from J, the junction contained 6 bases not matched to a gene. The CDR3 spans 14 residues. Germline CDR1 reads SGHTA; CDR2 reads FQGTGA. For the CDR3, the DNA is TGTGCCAGCAGCCATGGGCTAGCGGCAGATACGCAGTATTTT. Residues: CASSHGLAADTQYF.

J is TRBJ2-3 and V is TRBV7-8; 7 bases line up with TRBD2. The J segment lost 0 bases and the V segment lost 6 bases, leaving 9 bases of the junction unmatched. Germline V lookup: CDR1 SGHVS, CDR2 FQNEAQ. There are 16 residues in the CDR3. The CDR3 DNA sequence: TGTGCCAGCAGGTCGACTGGCGGGGGAAGCACAGATACGCAGTATTTT. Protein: CASRSTGGGSTDTQYF.

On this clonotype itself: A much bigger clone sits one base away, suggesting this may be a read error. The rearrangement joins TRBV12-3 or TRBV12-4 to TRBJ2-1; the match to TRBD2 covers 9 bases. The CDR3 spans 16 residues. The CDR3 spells CANSSQTSGTYNEQFF. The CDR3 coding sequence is TGTGCCAACAGTTCACAGACTAGCGGAACCTACAATGAGCAGTTCTTC.

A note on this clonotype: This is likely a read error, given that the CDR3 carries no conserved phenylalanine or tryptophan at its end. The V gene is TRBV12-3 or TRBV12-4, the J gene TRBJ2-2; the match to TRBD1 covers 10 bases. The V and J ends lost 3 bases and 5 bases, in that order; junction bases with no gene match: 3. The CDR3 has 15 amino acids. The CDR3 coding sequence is TGTGCCAGCAGTTTTAAGGGACAGGGGACCGGGGAGCTGTTTCTT. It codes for CASSFKGQGTGELFL.

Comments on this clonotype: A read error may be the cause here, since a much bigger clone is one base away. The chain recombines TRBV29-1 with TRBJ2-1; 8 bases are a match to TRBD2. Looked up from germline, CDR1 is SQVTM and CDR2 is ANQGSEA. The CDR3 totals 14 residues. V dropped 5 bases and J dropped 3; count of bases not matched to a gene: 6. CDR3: CSVKGREDYNEQFF. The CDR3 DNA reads TGCAGCGTTAAAGGGCGGGAGGACTACAATGAGCAGTTCTTC.

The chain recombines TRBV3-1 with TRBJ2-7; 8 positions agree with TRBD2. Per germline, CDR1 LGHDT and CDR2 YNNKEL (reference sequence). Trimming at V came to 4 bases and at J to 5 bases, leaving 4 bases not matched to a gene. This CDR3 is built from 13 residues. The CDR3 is CASSRGTSNEQYF. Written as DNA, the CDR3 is TGTGCCAGCAGCCGCGGGACTAGTAACGAGCAGTACTTC.

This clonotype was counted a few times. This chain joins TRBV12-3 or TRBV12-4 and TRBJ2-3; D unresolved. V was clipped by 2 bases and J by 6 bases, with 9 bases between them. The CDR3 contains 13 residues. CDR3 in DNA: TGTGCCAGCAGTTTAATTTCCGGTGATACGCAGTATTTT. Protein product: CASSLISGDTQYF.

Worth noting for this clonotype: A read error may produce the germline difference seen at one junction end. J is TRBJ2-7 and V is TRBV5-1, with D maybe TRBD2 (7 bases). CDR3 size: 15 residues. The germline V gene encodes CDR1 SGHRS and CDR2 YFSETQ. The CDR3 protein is CASSTRGGVGYEQYF. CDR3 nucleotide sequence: TGTGCCAGCAGCACAAGGGGGGGCGTAGGCTACGAGCAGTACTTC. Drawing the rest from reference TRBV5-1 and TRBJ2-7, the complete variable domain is KAGVTQTPRYLIKTRGQQVTLSCSPISGHRSVSWYQQTPGQGLQFLFEYFSETQRNKGNFPGRFSGRQFSNSRSEMNVSTLELGDSALYLCASSTRGGVGYEQYFGPGTRLTVT.

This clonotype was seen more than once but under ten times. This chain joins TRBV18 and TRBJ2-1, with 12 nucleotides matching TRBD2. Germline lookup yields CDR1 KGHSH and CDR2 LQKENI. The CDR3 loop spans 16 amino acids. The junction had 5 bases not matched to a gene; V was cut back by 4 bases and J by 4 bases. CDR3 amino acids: CASSRLAGGGYNEQFF. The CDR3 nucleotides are TGTGCCAGCTCACGTCTAGCGGGAGGGGGTTACAATGAGCAGTTCTTC. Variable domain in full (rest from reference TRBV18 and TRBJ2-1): NAGVMQNPRHLVRRRGQEARLRCSPMKGHSHVYWYRQLPEEGLKFMVYLQKENIIDESGMPKERFSAEFPKEGPSILRIQQVVRGDSAAYFCASSRLAGGGYNEQFFGPGTRLTVL.

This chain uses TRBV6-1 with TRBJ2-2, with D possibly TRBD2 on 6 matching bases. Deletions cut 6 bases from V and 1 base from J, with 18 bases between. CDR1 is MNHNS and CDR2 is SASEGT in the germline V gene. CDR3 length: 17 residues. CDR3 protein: CASSPLGRGLNTGELFF. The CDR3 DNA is TGTGCCAGCAGCCCACTGGGGCGGGGCCTGAACACCGGGGAGCTGTTTTTT.

The CDR3 nucleotides are TGTGCCATCAGTAATTCGGACAGGGGATATCAGCCCCAGCATTTT. Its protein is CAISNSDRGYQPQHF. The chain links TRBV10-3 to TRBJ1-5; 9 bases align to TRBD1. Germline CDR1 ENHRY, CDR2 SYGVKD. With 5 bases clipped from V and 5 bases from J, the junction kept 7 bases outside the gene matches. The CDR3 runs to 15 residues.

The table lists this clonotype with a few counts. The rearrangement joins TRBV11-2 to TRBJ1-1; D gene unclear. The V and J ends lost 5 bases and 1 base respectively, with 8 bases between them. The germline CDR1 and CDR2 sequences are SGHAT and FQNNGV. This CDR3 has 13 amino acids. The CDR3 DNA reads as TGTGCCAGCAGCAATCAGGAGAACACTGAAGCTTTCTTT. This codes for CASSNQENTEAFF.

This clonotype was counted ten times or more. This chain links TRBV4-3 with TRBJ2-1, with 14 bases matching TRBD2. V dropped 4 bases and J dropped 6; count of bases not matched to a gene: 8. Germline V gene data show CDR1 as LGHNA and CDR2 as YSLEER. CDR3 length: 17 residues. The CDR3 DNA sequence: TGCGCCAGCAGCCTTCGGGGGGGGACTAGCGGGAGCAATGAGCAGTTCTTC. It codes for CASSLRGGTSGSNEQFF.

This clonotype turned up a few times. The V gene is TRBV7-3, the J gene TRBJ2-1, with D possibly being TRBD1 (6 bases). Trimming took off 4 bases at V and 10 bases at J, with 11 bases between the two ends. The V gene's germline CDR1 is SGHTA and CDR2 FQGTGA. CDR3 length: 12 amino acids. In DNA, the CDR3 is TGTGCCAGCAGCTCTTCCAGGGGCGAGCAGTTCTTC. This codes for CASSSSRGEQFF.